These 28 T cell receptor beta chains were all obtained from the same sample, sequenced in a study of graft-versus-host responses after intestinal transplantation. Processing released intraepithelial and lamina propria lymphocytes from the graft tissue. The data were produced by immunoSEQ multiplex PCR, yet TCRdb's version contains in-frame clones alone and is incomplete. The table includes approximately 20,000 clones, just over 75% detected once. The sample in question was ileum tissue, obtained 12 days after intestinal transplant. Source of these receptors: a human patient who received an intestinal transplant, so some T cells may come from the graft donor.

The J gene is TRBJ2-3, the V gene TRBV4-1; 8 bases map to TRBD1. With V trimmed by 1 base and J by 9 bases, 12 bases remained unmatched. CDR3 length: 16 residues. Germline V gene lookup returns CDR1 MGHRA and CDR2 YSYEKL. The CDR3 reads CASSQVTSEQGATQYF. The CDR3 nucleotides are TGCGCCAGCAGCCAAGTTACGTCCGAGCAGGGGGCAACGCAGTATTTT.

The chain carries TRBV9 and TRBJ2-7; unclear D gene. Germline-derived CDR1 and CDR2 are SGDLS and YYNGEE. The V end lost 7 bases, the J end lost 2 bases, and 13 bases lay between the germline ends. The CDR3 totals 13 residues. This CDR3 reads CASGMGSTYEQYF. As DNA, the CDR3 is TGTGCCAGCGGTATGGGCAGTACCTACGAGCAGTACTTC. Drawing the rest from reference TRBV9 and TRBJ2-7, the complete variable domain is DSGVTQTPKHLITATGQRVTLRCSPRSGDLSVYWYQQSLDQGLQFLIQYYNGEERAKGNILERFSAQQFPDLHSELNLSSLELGDSALYFCASGMGSTYEQYFGPGTRLTVT.

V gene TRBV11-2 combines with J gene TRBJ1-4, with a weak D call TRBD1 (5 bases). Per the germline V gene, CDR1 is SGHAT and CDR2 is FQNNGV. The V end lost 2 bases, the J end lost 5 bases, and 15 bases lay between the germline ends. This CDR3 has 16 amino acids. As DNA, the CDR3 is TGTGCCAGCAGCTTAAGGGCTTTGGAGGGGAATGAAAAACTGTTTTTT. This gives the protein CASSLRALEGNEKLFF. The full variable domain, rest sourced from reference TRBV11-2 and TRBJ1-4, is EAGVAQSPRYKIIEKRQSVAFWCNPISGHATLYWYQQILGQGPKLLIQFQNNGVVDDSQLPKDRFSAERLKGVDSTLKIQPAKLEDSAVYLCASSLRALEGNEKLFFGSGTQLSVL.

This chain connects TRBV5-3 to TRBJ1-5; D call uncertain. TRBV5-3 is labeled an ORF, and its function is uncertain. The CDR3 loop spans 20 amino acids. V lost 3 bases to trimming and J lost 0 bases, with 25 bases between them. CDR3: CARSSLNGPPGPYSNQPQHF. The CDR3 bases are TGTGCCAGAAGCTCGCTTAATGGCCCTCCTGGTCCGTATAGCAATCAGCCCCAGCATTTT.

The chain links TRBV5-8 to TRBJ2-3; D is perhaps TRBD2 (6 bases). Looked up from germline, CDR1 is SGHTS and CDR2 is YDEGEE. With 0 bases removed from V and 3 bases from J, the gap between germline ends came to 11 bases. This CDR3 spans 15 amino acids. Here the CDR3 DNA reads TGTGCCAGCAGCTTGGCCGGGGACTTAACAGATACGCAGTATTTT. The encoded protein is CASSLAGDLTDTQYF.

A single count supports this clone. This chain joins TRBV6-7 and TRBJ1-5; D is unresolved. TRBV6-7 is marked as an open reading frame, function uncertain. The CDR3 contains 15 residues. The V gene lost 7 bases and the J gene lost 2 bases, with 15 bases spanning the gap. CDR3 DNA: TGTGCCAGCATTGATACGTTCTCGGGCAATCAGCCCCAGCATTTT. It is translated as CASIDTFSGNQPQHF.

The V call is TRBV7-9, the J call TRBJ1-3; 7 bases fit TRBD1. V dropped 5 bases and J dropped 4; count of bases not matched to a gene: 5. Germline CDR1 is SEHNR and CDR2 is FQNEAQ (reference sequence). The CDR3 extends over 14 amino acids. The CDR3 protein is CASSDTGAGNTIYF. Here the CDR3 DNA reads TGTGCCAGCAGCGACACAGGGGCCGGAAACACCATATATTTT.

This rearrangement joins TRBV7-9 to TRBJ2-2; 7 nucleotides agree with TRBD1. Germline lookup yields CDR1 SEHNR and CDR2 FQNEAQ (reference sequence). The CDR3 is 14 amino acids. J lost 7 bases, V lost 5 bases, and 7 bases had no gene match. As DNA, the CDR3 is TGTGCCAGCAGCGTCCGGGACAGCGGCGGGGAGCTGTTTTTT. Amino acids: CASSVRDSGGELFF.

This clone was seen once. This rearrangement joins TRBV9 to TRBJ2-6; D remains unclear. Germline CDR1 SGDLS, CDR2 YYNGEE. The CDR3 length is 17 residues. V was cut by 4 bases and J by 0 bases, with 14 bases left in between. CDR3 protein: CASSLTLPHSGANVLTF. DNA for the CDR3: TGTGCCAGCAGCCTAACCCTCCCTCACTCTGGGGCCAACGTCCTGACTTTC.

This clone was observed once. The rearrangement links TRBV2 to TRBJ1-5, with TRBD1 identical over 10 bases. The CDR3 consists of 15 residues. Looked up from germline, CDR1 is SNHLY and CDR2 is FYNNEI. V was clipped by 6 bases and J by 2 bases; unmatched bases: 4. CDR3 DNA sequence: TGTGCCAGCAGCCCCGGGACAGGGGGCAATCAGCCCCAGCATTTT. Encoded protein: CASSPGTGGNQPQHF.

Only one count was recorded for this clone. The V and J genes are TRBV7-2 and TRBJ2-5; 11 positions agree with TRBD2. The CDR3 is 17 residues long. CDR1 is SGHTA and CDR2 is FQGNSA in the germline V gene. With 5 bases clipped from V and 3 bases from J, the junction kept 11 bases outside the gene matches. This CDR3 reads CASSISLLAGGEETQYF. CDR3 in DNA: TGTGCCAGCAGCATTTCCCTTCTAGCGGGAGGAGAAGAGACCCAGTACTTC. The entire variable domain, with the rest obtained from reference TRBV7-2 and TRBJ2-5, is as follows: GAGVSQSPSNKVTEKGKDVELRCDPISGHTALYWYRQSLGQGLEFLIYFQGNSAPDKSGLPSDRFSAERTGGSVSTLTIQRTQQEDSAVYLCASSISLLAGGEETQYFGPGTRLLVL.

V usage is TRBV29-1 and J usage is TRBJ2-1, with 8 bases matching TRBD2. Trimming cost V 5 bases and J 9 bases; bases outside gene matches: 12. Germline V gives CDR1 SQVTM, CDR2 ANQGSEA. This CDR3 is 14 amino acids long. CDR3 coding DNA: TGCAGCGTTCCCAGCGGGGGTTCTGCGGGTGAGCAGTTCTTC. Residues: CSVPSGGSAGEQFF.

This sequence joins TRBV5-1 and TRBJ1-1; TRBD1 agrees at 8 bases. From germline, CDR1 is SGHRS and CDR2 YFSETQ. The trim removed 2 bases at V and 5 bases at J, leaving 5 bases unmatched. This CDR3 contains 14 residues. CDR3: CASSFIQGGTEAFF. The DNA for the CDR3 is TGCGCCAGCAGCTTCATACAGGGGGGGACTGAAGCTTTCTTT.

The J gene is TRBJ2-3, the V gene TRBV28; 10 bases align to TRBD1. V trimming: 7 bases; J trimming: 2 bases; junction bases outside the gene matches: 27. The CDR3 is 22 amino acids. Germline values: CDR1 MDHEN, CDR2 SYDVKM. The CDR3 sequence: CASTDGTGVLPAGENVTDTQYF. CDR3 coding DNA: TGTGCCAGCACTGATGGGACAGGGGTCCTGCCAGCGGGGGAAAATGTCACAGATACGCAGTATTTT.

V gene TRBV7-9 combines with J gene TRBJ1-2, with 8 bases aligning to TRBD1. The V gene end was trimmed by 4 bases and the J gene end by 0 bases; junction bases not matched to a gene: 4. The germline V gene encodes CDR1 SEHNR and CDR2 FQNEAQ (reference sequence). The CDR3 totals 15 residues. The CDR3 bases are TGTGCCAGCAGCTCCGTGGACAGGGCTAACTATGGCTACACCTTC. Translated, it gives CASSSVDRANYGYTF.

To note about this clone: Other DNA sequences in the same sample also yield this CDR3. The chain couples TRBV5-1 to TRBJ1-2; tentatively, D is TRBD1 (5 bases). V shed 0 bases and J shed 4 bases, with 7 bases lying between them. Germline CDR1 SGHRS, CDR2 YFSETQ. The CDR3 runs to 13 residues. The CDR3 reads CASSLGTGYGYTF. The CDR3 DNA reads TGCGCCAGCAGCTTGGGAACAGGCTATGGCTACACCTTC.

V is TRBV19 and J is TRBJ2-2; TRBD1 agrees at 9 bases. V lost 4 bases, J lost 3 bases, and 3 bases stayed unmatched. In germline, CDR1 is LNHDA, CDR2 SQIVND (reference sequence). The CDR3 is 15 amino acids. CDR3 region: CASSTGTGYTGELFF. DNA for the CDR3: TGTGCCAGTAGTACCGGGACAGGGTACACCGGGGAGCTGTTTTTT.

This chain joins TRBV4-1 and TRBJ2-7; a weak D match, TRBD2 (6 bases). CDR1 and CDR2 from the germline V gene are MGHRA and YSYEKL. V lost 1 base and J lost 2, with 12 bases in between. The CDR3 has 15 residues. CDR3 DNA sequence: TGCGCCAGCAGCCAAGTGGTGGTAGCGGCCTACGAGCAGTACTTC. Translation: CASSQVVVAAYEQYF.

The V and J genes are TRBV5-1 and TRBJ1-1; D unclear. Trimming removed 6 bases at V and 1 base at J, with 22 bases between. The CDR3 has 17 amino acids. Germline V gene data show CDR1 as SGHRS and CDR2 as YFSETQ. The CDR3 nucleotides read TGCGCCAGCACCTTTGAACCCCTAGGAATCACGAACACTGAAGCTTTCTTT. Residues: CASTFEPLGITNTEAFF.

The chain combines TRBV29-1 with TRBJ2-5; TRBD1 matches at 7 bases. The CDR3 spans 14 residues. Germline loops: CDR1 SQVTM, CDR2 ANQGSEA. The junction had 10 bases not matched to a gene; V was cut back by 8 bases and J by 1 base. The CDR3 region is CSSRLAGGQETQYF. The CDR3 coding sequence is TGCAGCTCCAGGCTGGCAGGGGGCCAAGAGACCCAGTACTTC.

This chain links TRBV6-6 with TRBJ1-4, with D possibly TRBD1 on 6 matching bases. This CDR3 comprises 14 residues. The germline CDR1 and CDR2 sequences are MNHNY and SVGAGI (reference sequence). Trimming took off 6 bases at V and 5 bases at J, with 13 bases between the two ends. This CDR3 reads CASSNRDKNEKLFF. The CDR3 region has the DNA TGTGCCAGCAGCAACAGGGACAAGAATGAAAAACTGTTTTTT.

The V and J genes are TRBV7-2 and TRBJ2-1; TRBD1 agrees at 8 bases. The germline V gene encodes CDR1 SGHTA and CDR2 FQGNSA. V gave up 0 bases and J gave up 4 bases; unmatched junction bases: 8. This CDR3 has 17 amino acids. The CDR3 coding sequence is TGTGCCAGCAGCTTAGCGGCCGGACAGGGACCATACAATGAGCAGTTCTTC. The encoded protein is CASSLAAGQGPYNEQFF.

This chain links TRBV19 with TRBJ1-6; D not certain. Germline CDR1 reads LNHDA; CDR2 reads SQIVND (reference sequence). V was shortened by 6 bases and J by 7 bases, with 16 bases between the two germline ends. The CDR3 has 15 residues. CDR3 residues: CASRTTGGLNSPLHF. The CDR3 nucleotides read TGTGCCAGTAGGACCACGGGAGGGCTCAATTCACCCCTCCACTTT. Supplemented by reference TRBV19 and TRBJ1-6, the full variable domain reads DGGITQSPKYLFRKEGQNVTLSCEQNLNHDAMYWYRQDPGQGLRLIYYSQIVNDFQKGDIAEGYSVSREKKESFPLTVTSAQKNPTAFYLCASRTTGGLNSPLHFGNGTRLTVT.

The CDR3: CASSQDLVDLGWEGLGTGELFF. CDR3 bases: TGCGCCAGCAGCCAAGATTTGGTTGATCTGGGGTGGGAGGGCCTAGGCACCGGGGAGCTGTTTTTT. The chain has TRBV4-3 and TRBJ2-2; 7 bases align to TRBD2. The CDR3 is 22 amino acids. V lost 0 bases and J lost 4; bases outside the gene matches: 23. Per the germline V gene, CDR1 is LGHNA and CDR2 is YSLEER.

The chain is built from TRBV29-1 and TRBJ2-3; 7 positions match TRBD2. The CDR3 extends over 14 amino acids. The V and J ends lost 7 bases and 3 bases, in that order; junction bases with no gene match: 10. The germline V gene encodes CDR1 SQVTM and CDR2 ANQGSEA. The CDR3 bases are TGCAGCGCCTCTTCCGGACTAGTAACAGATACGCAGTATTTT. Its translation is CSASSGLVTDTQYF.

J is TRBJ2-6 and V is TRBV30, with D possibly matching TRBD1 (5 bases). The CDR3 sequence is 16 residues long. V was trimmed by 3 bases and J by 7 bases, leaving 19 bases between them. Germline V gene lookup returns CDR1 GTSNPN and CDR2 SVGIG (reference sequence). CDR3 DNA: TGTGCCTGGAGCCGTCCCGACAGAATTTCCGCCAACGTCCTGACTTTC. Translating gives CAWSRPDRISANVLTF.

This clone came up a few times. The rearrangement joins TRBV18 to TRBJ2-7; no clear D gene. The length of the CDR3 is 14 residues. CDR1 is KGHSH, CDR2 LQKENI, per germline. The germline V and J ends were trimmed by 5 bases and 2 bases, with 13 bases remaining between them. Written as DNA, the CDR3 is TGTGCCAGCTCAGTTCGGGTCACCGCCTACGAGCAGTACTTC. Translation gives CASSVRVTAYEQYF.

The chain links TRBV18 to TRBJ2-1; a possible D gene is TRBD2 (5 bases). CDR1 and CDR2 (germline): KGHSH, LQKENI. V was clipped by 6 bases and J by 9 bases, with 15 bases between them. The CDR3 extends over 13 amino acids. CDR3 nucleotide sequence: TGTGCCAGCTCGTACTTAACTAGGTCTGAGCAGTTCTTC. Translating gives CASSYLTRSEQFF.